This TCR beta chain comes out of a study of T-cell memory formation after mild COVID-19. Study in general: The two donors had largely donor-specific TCR clusters. Study-wide results and limits: The main location of contracting CD4+ clones was CM and EM, and that of contracting CD8+ clones was EMRA. Cross-reactive memory seemingly joined, as some responding clones were found in pre-infection memory.

A few counts support this clonotype. Antigen specificity is unknown. CDR3 size: 12 residues. V was pared by 6 bases and J by 5 bases, with 8 bases between. Germline V lookup: CDR1 ENHRY, CDR2 SYGVKD. TCRdb redid the calling of the 5' RACE reads with MiXCR, one entry per CDR3 protein. The sample lists under 250,000 distinct CDR3 sequences; around 8.8% were seen once. The sequence was collected from a man between 18 and 29 years old who had mild COVID-19 (a few samples of this study predate the infection). Cell type and time point are not known. J is TRBJ2-1 and V is TRBV10-3, with D maybe TRBD2 (6 bases). Sequences were obtained from PBMCs or a T cell subset sorted from them (not recorded which). CDR3 nucleotides: TGTGCCATCAGGCTAGCGCACAATGAGCAGTTCTTC. This sequence encodes CAIRLAHNEQFF.